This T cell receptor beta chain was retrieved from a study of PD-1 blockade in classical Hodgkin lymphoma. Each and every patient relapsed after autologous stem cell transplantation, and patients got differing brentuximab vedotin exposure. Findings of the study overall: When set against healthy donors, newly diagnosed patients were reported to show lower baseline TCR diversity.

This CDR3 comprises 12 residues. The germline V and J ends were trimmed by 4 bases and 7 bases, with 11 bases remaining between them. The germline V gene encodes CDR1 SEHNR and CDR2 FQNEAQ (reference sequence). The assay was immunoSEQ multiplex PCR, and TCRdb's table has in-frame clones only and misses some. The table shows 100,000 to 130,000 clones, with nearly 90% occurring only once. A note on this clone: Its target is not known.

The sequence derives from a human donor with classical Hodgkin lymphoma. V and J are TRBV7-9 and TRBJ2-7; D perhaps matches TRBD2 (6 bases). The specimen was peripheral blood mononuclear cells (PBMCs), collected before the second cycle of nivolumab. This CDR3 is CASSSLAWEQYF. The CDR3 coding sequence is TGTGCCAGCAGCTCACTAGCTTGGGAGCAGTACTTC.